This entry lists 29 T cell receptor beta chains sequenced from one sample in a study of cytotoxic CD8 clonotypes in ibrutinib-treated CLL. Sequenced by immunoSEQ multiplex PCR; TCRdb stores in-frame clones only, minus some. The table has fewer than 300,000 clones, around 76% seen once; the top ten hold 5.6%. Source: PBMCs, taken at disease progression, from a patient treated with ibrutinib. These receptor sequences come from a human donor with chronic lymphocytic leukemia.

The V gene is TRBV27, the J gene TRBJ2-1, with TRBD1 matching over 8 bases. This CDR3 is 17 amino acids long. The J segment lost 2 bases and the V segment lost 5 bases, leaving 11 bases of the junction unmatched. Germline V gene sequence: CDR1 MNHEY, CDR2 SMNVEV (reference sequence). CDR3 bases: TGTGCCAGCAGTCCCCGGACAGGGAGAGCTCCCTACAATGAGCAGTTCTTC. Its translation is CASSPRTGRAPYNEQFF.

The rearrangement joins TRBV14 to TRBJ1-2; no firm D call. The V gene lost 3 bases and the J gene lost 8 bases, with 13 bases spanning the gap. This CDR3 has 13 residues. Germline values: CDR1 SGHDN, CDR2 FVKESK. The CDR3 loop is CASSHNRDGGYTF. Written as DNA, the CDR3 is TGTGCCAGCAGCCATAACCGAGATGGGGGCTACACCTTC.

The CDR3 sequence is CASSPPNRKASYEQYF. CDR3 nucleotides: TGCGCCAGCAGCCCACCCAACAGAAAGGCCTCTTACGAGCAGTACTTC. The genes are TRBV4-3 and TRBJ2-7, with D unresolved. This CDR3 has 16 residues. The germline gives CDR1 LGHNA, CDR2 YSLEER. Trimming left V 4 bases short and J 4 bases short, with 20 bases between.

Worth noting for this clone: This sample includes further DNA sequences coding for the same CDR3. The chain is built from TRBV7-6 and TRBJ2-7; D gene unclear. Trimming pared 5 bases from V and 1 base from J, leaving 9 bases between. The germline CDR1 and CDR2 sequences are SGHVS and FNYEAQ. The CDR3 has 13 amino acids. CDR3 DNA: TGTGCCAGCAGCCTGACCAGTTCCTACGAGCAGTACTTC. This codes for CASSLTSSYEQYF.

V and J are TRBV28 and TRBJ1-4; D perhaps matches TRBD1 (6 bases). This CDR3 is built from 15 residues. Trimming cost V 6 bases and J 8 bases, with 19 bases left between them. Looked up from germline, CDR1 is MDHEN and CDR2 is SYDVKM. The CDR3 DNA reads TGTGCCAGCAGCCCATCGGGGGGCAGAAGGGAAAAACTGTTTTTT. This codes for CASSPSGGRREKLFF.

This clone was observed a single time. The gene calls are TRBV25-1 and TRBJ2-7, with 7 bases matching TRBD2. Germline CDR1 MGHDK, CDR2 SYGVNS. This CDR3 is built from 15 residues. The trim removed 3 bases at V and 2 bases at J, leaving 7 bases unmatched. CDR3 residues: CASSDPNGGTYEQYF. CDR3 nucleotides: TGTGCCAGCAGTGACCCCAACGGGGGGACCTACGAGCAGTACTTC.

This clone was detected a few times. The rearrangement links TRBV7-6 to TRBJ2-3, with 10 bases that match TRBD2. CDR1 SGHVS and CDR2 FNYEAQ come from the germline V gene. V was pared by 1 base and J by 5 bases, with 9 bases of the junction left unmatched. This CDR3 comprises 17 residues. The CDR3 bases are TGTGCCAGCAGCTTAGTCGGGCTAGCGGGAGAGAAAGATACGCAGTATTTT. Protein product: CASSLVGLAGEKDTQYF.

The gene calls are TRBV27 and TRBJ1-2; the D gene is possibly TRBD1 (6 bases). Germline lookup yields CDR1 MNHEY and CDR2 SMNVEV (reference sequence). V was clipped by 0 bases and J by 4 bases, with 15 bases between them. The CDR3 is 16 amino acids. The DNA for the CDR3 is TGTGCCAGCAGTTTATCGGGGGGGGGCTCGGTCTATGGCTACACCTTC. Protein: CASSLSGGGSVYGYTF.

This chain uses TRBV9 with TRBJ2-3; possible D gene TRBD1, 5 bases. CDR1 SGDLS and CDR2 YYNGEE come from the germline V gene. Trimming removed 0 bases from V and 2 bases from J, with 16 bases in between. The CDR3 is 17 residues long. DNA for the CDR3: TGTGCCAGCAGCGTAGGCAGGGCTGAGTGGGACACAGATACGCAGTATTTT. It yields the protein CASSVGRAEWDTDTQYF.

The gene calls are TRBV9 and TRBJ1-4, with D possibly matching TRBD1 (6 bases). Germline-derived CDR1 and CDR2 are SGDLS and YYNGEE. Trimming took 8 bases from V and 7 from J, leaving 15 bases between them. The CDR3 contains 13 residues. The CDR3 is CARYPDRPEKLFF. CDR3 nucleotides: TGTGCCAGATATCCGGACAGACCTGAAAAACTGTTTTTT.

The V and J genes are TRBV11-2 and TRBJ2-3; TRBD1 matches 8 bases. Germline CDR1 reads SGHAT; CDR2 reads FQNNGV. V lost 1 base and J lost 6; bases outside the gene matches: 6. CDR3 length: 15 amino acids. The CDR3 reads CASSLGGQGGDTQYF. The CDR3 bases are TGTGCCAGCAGCTTAGGAGGACAGGGCGGGGATACGCAGTATTTT.

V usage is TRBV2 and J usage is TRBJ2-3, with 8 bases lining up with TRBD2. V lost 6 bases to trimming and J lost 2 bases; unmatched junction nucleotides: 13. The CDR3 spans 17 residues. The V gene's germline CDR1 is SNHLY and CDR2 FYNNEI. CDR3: CASRAPVGTRFTDTQYF. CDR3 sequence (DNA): TGTGCCAGCAGGGCGCCCGTCGGGACTAGATTCACAGATACGCAGTATTTT.

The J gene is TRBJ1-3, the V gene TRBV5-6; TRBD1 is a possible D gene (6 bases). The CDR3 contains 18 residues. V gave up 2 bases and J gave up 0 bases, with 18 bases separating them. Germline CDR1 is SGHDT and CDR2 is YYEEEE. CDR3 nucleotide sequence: TGTGCCAGCAGCTTAGCGCCTAACAGGGTCATCTCTGGAAACACCATATATTTT. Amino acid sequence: CASSLAPNRVISGNTIYF.

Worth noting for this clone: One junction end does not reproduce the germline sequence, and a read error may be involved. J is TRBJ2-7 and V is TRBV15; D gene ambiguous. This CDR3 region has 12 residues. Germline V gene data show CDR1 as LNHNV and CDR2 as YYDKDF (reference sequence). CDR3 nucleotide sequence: TGTGCCACCAGCAGAGATTCCCCTTTCCCAGAGTTC. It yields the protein CATSRDSPFPEF. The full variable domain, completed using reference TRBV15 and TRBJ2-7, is DAMVIQNPRYQVTQFGKPVTLSCSQTLNHNVMYWYQQKSSQAPKLLFHYYDKDFNNEADTPDNFQSRRPNTSFCFLDIRSPGLGDTAMYLCATSRDSPFPEFGPGTRLTVT.

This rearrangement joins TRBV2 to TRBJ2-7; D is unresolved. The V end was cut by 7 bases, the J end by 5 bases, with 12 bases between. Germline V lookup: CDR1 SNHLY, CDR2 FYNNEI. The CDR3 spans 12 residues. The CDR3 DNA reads TGTGCCAGCACGATACAGCTCCACGAGCAGTACTTC. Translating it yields CASTIQLHEQYF.

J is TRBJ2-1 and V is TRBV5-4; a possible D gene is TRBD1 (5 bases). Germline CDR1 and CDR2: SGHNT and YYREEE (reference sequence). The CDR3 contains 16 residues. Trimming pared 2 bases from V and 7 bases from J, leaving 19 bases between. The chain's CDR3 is CASSFHWAVKGNEQFF. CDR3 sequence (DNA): TGTGCCAGCAGCTTCCATTGGGCGGTTAAGGGGAATGAGCAGTTCTTC. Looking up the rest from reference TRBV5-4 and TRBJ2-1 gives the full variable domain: ETGVTQSPTHLIKTRGQQVTLRCSSQSGHNTVSWYQQALGQGPQFIFQYYREEENGRGNFPPRFSGLQFPNYSSELNVNALELDDSALYLCASSFHWAVKGNEQFFGPGTRLTVL.

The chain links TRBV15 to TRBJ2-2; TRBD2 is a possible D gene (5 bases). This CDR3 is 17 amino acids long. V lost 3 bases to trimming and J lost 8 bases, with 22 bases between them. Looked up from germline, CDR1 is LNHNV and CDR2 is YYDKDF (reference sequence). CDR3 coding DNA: TGTGCCACCAGCAGGGCCTGGAGTGGGAGCGGAGATGGGGAGCTGTTTTTT. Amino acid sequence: CATSRAWSGSGDGELFF.

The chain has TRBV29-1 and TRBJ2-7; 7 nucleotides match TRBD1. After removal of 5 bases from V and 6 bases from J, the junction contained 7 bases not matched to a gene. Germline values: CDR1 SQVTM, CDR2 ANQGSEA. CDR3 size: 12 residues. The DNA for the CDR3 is TGCAGCGTTACGACAGGGTTTAGCGAGCAGTACTTC. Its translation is CSVTTGFSEQYF.

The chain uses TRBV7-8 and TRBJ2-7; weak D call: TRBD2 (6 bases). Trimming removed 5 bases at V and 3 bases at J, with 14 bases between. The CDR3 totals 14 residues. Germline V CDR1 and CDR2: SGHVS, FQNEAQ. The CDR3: CASSVGTPSYEQYF. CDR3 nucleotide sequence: TGTGCCAGCAGCGTCGGGACTCCAAGCTACGAGCAGTACTTC. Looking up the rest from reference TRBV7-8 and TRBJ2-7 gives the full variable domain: GAGVSQSPRYKVAKRGQDVALRCDPISGHVSLFWYQQALGQGPEFLTYFQNEAQLDKSGLPSDRFFAERPEGSVSTLKIQRTQQEDSAVYLCASSVGTPSYEQYFGPGTRLTVT.

CDR3 bases: TGTGCCAGCAGTTTGGGTCGGGCGAGCTCCTACGAGCAGTACTTC. As protein: CASSLGRASSYEQYF. The chain uses TRBV28 and TRBJ2-7; D is undetermined. The CDR3 is 15 residues long. CDR1 is MDHEN, CDR2 SYDVKM, per germline. V dropped 3 bases and J dropped 0 bases, with 12 bases sitting between them.

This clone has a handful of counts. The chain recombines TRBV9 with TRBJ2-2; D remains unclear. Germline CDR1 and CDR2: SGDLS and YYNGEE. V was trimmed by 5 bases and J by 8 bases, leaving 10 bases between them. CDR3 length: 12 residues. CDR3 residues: CASSYTAGELFF. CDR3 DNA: TGTGCCAGCAGTTACACGGCAGGGGAGCTGTTTTTT.

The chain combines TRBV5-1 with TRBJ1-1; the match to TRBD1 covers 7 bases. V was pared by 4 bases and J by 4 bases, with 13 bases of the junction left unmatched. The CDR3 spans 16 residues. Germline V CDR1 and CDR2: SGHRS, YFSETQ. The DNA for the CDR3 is TGCGCCAGCAGCGCTGGCCGTCAACAGGGGCGCACTGAAGCTTTCTTT. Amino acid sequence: CASSAGRQQGRTEAFF. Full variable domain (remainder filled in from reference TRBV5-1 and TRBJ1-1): KAGVTQTPRYLIKTRGQQVTLSCSPISGHRSVSWYQQTPGQGLQFLFEYFSETQRNKGNFPGRFSGRQFSNSRSEMNVSTLELGDSALYLCASSAGRQQGRTEAFFGQGTRLTVV.

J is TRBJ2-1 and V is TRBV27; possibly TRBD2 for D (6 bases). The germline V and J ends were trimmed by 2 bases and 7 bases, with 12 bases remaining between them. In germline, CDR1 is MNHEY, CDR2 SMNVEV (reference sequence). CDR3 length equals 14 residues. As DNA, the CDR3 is TGTGCCAGCAGTTTACCGGGACTGAATAATGAGCAGTTCTTC. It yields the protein CASSLPGLNNEQFF.

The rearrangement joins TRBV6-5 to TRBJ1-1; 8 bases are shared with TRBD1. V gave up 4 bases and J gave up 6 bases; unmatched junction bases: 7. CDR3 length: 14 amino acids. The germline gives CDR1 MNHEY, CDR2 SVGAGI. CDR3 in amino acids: CASSSAGGLPEAFF. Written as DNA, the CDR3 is TGTGCCAGCAGTTCGGCAGGGGGCCTCCCTGAAGCTTTCTTT.

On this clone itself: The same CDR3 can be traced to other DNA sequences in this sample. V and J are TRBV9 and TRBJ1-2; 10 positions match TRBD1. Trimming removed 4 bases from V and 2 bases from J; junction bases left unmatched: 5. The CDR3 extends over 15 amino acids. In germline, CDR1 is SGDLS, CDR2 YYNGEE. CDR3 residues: CASSPRTGGNYGYTF. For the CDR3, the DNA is TGTGCCAGCAGCCCTCGGACAGGGGGAAACTATGGCTACACCTTC.

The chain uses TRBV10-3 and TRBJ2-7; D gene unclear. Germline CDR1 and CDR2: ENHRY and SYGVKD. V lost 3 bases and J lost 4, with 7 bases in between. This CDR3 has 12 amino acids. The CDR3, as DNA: TGTGCCATCAGTGAATGGGGATACGAGCAGTACTTC. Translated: CAISEWGYEQYF.

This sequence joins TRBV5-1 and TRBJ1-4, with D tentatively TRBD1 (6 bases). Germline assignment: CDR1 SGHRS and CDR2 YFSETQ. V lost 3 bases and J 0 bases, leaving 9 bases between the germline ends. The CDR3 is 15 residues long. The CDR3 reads CASSWDIATNEKLFF. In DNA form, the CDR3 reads TGCGCCAGCAGCTGGGACATCGCAACTAATGAAAAACTGTTTTTT.

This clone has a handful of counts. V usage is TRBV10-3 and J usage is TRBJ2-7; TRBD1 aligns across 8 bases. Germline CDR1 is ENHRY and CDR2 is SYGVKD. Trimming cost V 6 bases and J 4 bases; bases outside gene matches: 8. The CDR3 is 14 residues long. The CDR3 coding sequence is TGTGCCATCAGGCCGGGGACAGGTAGATACGAGCAGTACTTC. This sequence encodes CAIRPGTGRYEQYF.

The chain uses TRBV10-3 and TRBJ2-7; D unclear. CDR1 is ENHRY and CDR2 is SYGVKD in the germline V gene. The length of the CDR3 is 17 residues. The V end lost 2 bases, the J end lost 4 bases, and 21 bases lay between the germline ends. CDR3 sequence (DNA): TGTGCCATCAGTGAGGTTCGACCGCAAATGACGGTATACGAGCAGTACTTC. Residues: CAISEVRPQMTVYEQYF.